This T cell receptor beta chain was profiled in a study of blood T cell repertoires in COVID-19. Trimming removed 6 bases from V and 10 bases from J; junction bases left unmatched: 12. This CDR3 comprises 15 residues. Looked up from germline, CDR1 is LNHDA and CDR2 is SQIVND (reference sequence). Participants were aged roughly 18 to 95 years, lived in 24 US areas, and enrolled virtually. Participants reported their clinical history, and cohort assignment relied on those reports. Up to 2 weeks before entering the study, exposed participants had met a COVID-19 case. Per the original methods: Amplifying reference gene primers gave estimates of nucleated cell counts. Measured with immunoSEQ multiplex PCR; TCRdb has only the in-frame clones, and not every one. The V and J calls and clone size are taken from that table; D and trimming were inferred from the DNA. The sample holds some 340,000 clones, 90% to 95% seen once.

The sequence derives from a woman aged 25 to 39 who had been exposed to COVID-19. The sequencing input was PBMCs or T cells enriched from blood (not recorded which). V is TRBV19 and J is TRBJ2-2; 9 bases agree with TRBD1. The CDR3 loop is CASRGQGYPGVELFF. The CDR3 nucleotides read TGTGCCAGTAGGGGACAGGGCTATCCTGGCGTGGAGCTGTTTTTT.